This TCR beta chain was found in a study of T cells after yellow fever vaccination. Study at large: Fractions with few cells were prepared using SMART-Seq v4 Ultra Low Input. Regarding the study as a whole: Once the booster was given, most primary-vaccination clones reappeared, at approximately 97% for CD4 and around 90% for CD8. Contaminants from the bulk population, in the form of abundant clonotypes, could be found in FACS-sorted repertoires.

In TCRdb, the 5' RACE reads were re-called with MiXCR into one record per CDR3 protein. This sample has 200,000 to 300,000 distinct CDR3 sequences, with 13% found just once. Points on this clonotype: Its antigen is as yet unknown.

V shed 3 bases, J shed 7 bases, and the junction held 11 bases outside the gene matches. The CDR3 length is 16 residues. Germline V lookup: CDR1 KGHDR, CDR2 SFDVKD. The chain employs TRBV24-1 and TRBJ2-1, with TRBD2 matching 7 bases. Sequencing was performed on CD4+ T cells sorted from PBMCs, taken 45 days after the yellow fever booster vaccination. The sequence derives from a man younger than 40 who received the YFV17D yellow fever vaccine. The CDR3 is CATSDGSGGSWNEQFF. The CDR3 nucleotides are TGTGCCACCAGTGATGGATCCGGCGGGAGCTGGAATGAGCAGTTCTTC.